The following is a T cell receptor beta chain sequence with its context. One end of the junction is discordant with germline, which a read error may explain. The data were taken from a study of response to subunit inactivated influenza vaccine. The CDR3 extends over 15 amino acids. Germline V CDR1 and CDR2: SGHAT, FQDESV (reference sequence). One entry per CDR3 protein, called by TCRdb with MiXCR from the RT-PCR reads. Found here are 150,000 to 200,000 distinct CDR3 sequences, nearly 9.5% of them singletons; the top ten hold approximately 11%. This material consisted of non-naive T cells sorted from PBMCs, taken on the day of vaccination. The chain couples TRBV11-1 to TRBJ2-5; D is possibly TRBD2 (5 bases). This clonotype was sampled from a man in his fifties or sixties who received an inactivated influenza vaccine. CDR3: CASSIAGLSQETQYF. The CDR3, as DNA: TGTGCCAGCAGCATAGCCGGACTCTCCCAAGAGACCCAGTACTTC.